This is a list of T cell receptor beta chains from one sample in a study of blood T cell repertoires in COVID-19. Assay used: immunoSEQ multiplex PCR; TCRdb lists only in-frame clones, some missing. The sample records more than 55,000 clones, roughly 80% being singletons. Sequenced input: peripheral blood. The receptors shown here come from an elderly woman with acute or convalescent COVID-19. Both conserved end residues are part of each CDR3. A D gene is named only where the DNA matches it firmly. Rows may omit the clone size; those that give it use once, few, many or a size class.

. TRBJ1-1 TRBV5-4 TRBD1 CASSGGQAQGMNTEAFF TGTGCCAGCAGCGGGGGACAGGCCCAAGGGATGAACACTGAAGCTTTCTTT
. TRBJ1-1 TRBV3-1/TRBV3-2 TRBD1 CASSQGMGTGWTEAFF TGTGCCAGCAGCCAAGGGATGGGGACAGGGTGGACTGAAGCTTTCTTT
. TRBJ2-6 TRBV2 . CASSGLGSGANVLTF TGTGCCAGCAGTGGCTTGGGGAGCGGGGCCAACGTCCTGACTTTC
few TRBJ1-2 TRBV5-6 . CASIDRNYGYTF TGTGCCAGCATAGACAGAAACTATGGCTACACCTTC
. TRBJ1-4 TRBV19 . CASSIPEGRRATTNEKLFF TGTGCCAGTAGTATTCCCGAAGGAAGGAGGGCGACAACTAATGAAAAACTGTTTTTT
. TRBJ2-2 TRBV5-1 TRBD1 CASSSRTGGTGELFF TGCGCCAGCAGCTCCAGGACAGGGGGGACCGGGGAGCTGTTTTTT
. TRBJ1-1 TRBV11-3 . CASSRFTDTEAFF TGTGCCAGCAGCCGTTTTACTGACACTGAAGCTTTCTTT
. TRBJ1-2 TRBV2 . CASSEGTNYGYTF TGTGCCAGCAGTGAGGGCACCAACTATGGCTACACCTTC
. TRBJ2-3 TRBV5-1 . CASSPAEASREDTQYF TGCGCCAGCAGTCCTGCAGAAGCGAGTAGAGAAGATACGCAGTATTTT
. TRBJ2-5 TRBV3-1/TRBV3-2 TRBD2 CASSQVGTRRSQTQYF TGTGCCAGCAGCCAAGTGGGGACTAGACGGAGCCAGACCCAGTACTTC
. TRBJ1-1 TRBV18 TRBD1 CASSRLQGANTEAFF TGTGCCAGCTCACGCCTACAGGGGGCAAACACTGAAGCTTTCTTT